This TCR beta chain emerged from a study of T cell responses to AZD1222 COVID-19 vaccine (TCRdb year 2021). In the study overall: Because spike-specific TCR depth and breadth did not differ between the two schedules, AZD1222 recipients who got a second dose at roughly 4 weeks were pooled with those who got a second dose at roughly 12 weeks. TCR sequencing was performed for 230 to 250 trial participants, of whom about 200 were given two doses of AZD1222 and approximately 25 were given two doses of MenACWY control vaccine. Trial participants were enrolled by age into 18-55, 56-69 and 70-plus year subgroups, with around 150, 28 and 57 TCR-sequenced participants respectively. Overall results and qualifications from the work: Vaccine-associated CD4 TCRs spanned the whole spike protein, with dominant responses in regions 160-218 and 743-854. The 56-69-year group was small, and its depth increase did not reach significance, likely because of low power. Participants were mostly white British and included more females than males, and it was suggested by the authors that clonal diversity may have been underestimated. Because no samples from the day 14 peak response were available, repertoires could be characterized only after the peak T cell response. Spike-specific TCR breadth and depth rose significantly after two AZD1222 doses compared with day 0 and with MenACWY recipients. Reportedly, almost half of the unique spike-specific TCRs recognized epitopes lying outside the regions that are mutated in the B.1.351 and B.1.1.7 variants. Conclusions about previously exposed vaccinees were limited because only six AZD1222 recipients were SARS-CoV-2 seropositive at baseline.

V sheds 6 bases and J sheds 0 bases, leaving 7 bases between their ends. CDR1 MRHNA and CDR2 SNTAGT were looked up in the germline V gene. The CDR3 runs 13 residues from the cysteine to the phenylalanine. Of the read, only the CDR3 DNA is kept; its 39 bases are in frame from base 1. On this clone: It has no known antigen specificity. No quality values exist for individual bases; no much larger clone is one base distant.

The CDR3 regions of human TCRbeta chains were analyzed by immunosequencing. The authors processed their data as follows. Repertoire TCRs were checked for matches against a reference library of SARS-CoV-2-specific TCRs that had been generated using the MIRA antigen-specificity platform. Breadth was defined as the fraction of unique TCRs that were SARS-CoV-2-associated. Depth was defined as the fraction of total T cells that were SARS-CoV-2-associated. Using the MIRA data, each spike-specific TCR was assigned both to the spike region to which the TCR was reactive and to a CD4 or CD8 class. Log10-transformed breadth and depth values were compared by one-way ANOVA with Sidak's multiple comparisons tests. Imported from immuneACCESS, the table was reduced by TCRdb to in-frame sequences with V and J called. These copies leave out some clones; in studies compared against another copy, an unresolved V gene accounts for under half, and the cause of the remainder is not known. That table gives V, J and clone size, and the DNA gave D and trimming. This sample gives under 120,000 clones in total; around 94% of them show up just once. The ten largest clonotypes hold under 2.5% of the sample.

In the paper's terms, the time point label means: baseline before first vaccination. Vaccinee samples were obtained from the UK trials COV001 and COV002, which included a single-blind randomized controlled phase 2/3 trial of AZD1222 (ChAdOx1 nCoV-19) in healthy adults. Trial participant PBMC samples were collected at day 0 and day 28 after the second dose for TCRbeta chain sequencing. The rearrangement joined TRBV6-4 to TRBJ2-3; no D gene call is confident. The sample in question was peripheral blood, obtained on day 0 of AZD1222 vaccination. This TCR was sampled from an adult in good health. CDR3 protein: CASRDPSTDTQYF. The sequenced DNA is TGTGCCAGCAGAGACCCAAGCACAGATACGCAGTATTTT.